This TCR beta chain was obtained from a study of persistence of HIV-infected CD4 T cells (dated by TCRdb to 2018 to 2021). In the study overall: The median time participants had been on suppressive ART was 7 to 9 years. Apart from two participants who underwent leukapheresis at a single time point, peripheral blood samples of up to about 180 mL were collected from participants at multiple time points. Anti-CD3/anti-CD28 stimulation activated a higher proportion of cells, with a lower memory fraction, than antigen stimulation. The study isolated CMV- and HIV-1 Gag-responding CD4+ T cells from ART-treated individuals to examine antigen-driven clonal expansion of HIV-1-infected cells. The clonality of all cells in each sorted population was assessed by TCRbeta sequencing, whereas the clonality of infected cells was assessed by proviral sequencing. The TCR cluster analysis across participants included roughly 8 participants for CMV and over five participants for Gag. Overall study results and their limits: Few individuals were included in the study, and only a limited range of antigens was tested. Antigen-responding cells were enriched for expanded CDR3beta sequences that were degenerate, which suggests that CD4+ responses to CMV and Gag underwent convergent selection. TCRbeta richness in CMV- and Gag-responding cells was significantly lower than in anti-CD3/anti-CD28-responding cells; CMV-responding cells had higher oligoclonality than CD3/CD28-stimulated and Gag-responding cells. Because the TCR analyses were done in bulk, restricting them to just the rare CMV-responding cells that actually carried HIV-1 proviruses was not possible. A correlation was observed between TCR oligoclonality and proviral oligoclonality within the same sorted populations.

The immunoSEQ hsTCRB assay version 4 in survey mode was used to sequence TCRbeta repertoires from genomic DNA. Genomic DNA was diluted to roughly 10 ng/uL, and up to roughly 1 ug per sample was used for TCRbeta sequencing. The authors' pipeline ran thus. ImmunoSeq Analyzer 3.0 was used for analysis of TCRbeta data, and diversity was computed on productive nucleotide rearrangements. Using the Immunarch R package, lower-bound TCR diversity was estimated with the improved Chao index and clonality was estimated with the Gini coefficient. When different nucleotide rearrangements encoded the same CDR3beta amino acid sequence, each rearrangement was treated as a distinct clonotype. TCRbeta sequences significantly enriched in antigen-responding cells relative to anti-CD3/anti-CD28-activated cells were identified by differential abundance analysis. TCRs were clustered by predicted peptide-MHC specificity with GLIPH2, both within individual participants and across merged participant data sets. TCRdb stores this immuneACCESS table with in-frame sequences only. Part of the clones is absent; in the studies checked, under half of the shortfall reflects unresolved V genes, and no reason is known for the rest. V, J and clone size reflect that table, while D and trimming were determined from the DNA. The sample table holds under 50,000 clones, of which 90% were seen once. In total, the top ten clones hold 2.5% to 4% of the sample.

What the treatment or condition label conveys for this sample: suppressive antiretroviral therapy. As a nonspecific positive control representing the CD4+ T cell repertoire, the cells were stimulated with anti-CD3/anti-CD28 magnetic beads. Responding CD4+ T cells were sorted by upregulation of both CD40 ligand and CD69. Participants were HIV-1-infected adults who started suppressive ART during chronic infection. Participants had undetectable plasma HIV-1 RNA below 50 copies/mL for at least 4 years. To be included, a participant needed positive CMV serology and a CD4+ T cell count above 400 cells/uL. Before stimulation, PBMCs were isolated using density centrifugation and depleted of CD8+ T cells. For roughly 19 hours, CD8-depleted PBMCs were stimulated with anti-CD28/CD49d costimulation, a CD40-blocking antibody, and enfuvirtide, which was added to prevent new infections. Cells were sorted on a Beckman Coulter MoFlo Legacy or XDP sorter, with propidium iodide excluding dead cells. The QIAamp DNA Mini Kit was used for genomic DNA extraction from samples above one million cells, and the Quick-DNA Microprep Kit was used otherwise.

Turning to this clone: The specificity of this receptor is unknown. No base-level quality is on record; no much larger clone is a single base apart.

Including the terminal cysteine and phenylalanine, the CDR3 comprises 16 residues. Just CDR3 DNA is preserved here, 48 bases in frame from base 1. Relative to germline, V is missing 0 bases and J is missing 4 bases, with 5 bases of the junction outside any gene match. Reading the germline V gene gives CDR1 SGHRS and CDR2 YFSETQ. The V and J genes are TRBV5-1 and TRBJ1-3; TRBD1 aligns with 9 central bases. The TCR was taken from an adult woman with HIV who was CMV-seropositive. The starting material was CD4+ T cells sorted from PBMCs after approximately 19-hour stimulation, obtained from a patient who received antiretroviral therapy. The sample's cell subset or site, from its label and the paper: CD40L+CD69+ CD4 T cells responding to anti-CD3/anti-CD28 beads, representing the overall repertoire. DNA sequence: TGCGCCAGCAGCTTGGCCACCACAGGGGGCGGAAACACCATATATTTT. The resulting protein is CASSLATTGGGNTIYF.